This is a list of T cell receptor beta chains from one sample in a study of T cells after yellow fever vaccination. From the 5' RACE reads, TCRdb called clonotypes with MiXCR, one entry per CDR3 protein. The repertoire holds roughly 310,000 distinct CDR3 sequences, with about 8.7% as singletons. This specimen was PBMCs, taken on the day of the first yellow fever vaccination. These receptors originate from a man between 18 and 35 years old who received the YFV17D yellow fever vaccine. The CDR3 runs from the conserved cysteine through the conserved F or W. A D gene is named only where the DNA matches it firmly. For some rows the clone size is stated as once, few or many, or as a class when expanded; others skip it.

abundance: few; d_gene: TRBD1; j_gene: TRBJ2-5; v_gene: TRBV12-3/TRBV12-4; CDR3aa: CASRRDRGTRYQETQYF; CDR3nt: TGTGCCAGCAGACGGGACAGGGGTACGAGGTACCAAGAGACCCAGTACTTC
abundance: few; d_gene: TRBD1; j_gene: TRBJ1-4; v_gene: TRBV7-2; CDR3aa: CASSPTGEEGKLFF; CDR3nt: TGTGCCAGCAGCCCGACAGGGGAGGAGGGAAAACTGTTTTTT
abundance: many; d_gene: NA; j_gene: TRBJ2-1; v_gene: TRBV20-1; CDR3aa: CSARQGGNEQFF; CDR3nt: TGCAGTGCTAGACAGGGTGGCAATGAGCAGTTCTTC
abundance: NA; d_gene: NA; j_gene: TRBJ1-1; v_gene: TRBV7-9; CDR3aa: CATSHMNTEAFF; CDR3nt: TGTGCCACATCACACATGAACACTGAAGCTTTCTTT
abundance: few; d_gene: NA; j_gene: TRBJ1-1; v_gene: TRBV4-1; CDR3aa: CASSKMASNTEAFF; CDR3nt: TGCGCCAGCAGTAAGATGGCTTCGAACACTGAAGCTTTCTTT
abundance: few; d_gene: NA; j_gene: TRBJ2-3; v_gene: TRBV12-3/TRBV12-4; CDR3aa: CASSTRVGEDTQYF; CDR3nt: TGTGCCAGCAGCACCCGGGTGGGGGAGGATACGCAGTATTTT
abundance: few; d_gene: TRBD2; j_gene: TRBJ2-5; v_gene: TRBV12-3/TRBV12-4; CDR3aa: CASSLSGGPGTQYF; CDR3nt: TGTGCCAGCAGCCTGAGCGGGGGGCCGGGGACCCAGTACTTC
abundance: NA; d_gene: NA; j_gene: TRBJ1-2; v_gene: TRBV12-3/TRBV12-4; CDR3aa: CASSKRGQGGYGYTF; CDR3nt: TGTGCCAGCAGCAAGAGAGGGCAGGGTGGCTATGGCTACACCTTC
abundance: few; d_gene: NA; j_gene: TRBJ1-1; v_gene: TRBV15; CDR3aa: CATSRRTNTEAFF; CDR3nt: TGTGCCACCAGCCGGAGGACGAACACTGAAGCTTTCTTT
abundance: few; d_gene: NA; j_gene: TRBJ2-7; v_gene: TRBV7-8; CDR3aa: CASSPWTDYEQYF; CDR3nt: TGTGCCAGCAGCCCCTGGACAGACTACGAGCAGTACTTC
abundance: NA; d_gene: NA; j_gene: TRBJ2-1; v_gene: TRBV18; CDR3aa: CASSPLPGHEQFF; CDR3nt: TGTGCCAGCTCACCACTCCCGGGGCATGAGCAGTTCTTC
abundance: few; d_gene: TRBD1; j_gene: TRBJ2-2; v_gene: TRBV5-1; CDR3aa: CASSETDRAGTGELFF; CDR3nt: TGCGCCAGCAGCGAAACCGACAGGGCCGGCACCGGGGAGCTGTTTTTT
abundance: NA; d_gene: TRBD1; j_gene: TRBJ2-2; v_gene: TRBV2; CDR3aa: CASSEGGQGAGVLFF; CDR3nt: TGTGCCAGCAGTGAAGGGGGACAGGGAGCCGGGGTGCTGTTTTTT
abundance: NA; d_gene: NA; j_gene: TRBJ2-7; v_gene: TRBV5-5; CDR3aa: CASSIYGATYEQYF; CDR3nt: TGTGCCAGCAGCATTTACGGGGCAACCTACGAGCAGTACTTC
abundance: NA; d_gene: TRBD2; j_gene: TRBJ2-2; v_gene: TRBV4-3; CDR3aa: CASSQDIQRGVGELFF; CDR3nt: TGCGCCAGCAGCCAAGATATCCAGCGGGGTGTCGGGGAGCTGTTTTTT
abundance: NA; d_gene: NA; j_gene: TRBJ1-2; v_gene: TRBV2; CDR3aa: CASSLLGPQRSYGYTF; CDR3nt: TGTGCCAGCAGCCTATTGGGACCTCAAAGGTCCTATGGCTACACCTTC
abundance: NA; d_gene: NA; j_gene: TRBJ2-5; v_gene: TRBV18; CDR3aa: CASSPRRNQETQYF; CDR3nt: TGTGCCAGCTCACCACGTCGAAACCAAGAGACCCAGTACTTC
abundance: NA; d_gene: NA; j_gene: TRBJ1-2; v_gene: TRBV5-6; CDR3aa: CARGPGLHGYTF; CDR3nt: TGTGCCAGGGGCCCAGGGCTCCATGGCTACACCTTC
abundance: NA; d_gene: TRBD1; j_gene: TRBJ2-5; v_gene: TRBV7-4; CDR3aa: CARPDRVETQYF; CDR3nt: TGTGCCCGCCCTGACAGGGTCGAGACCCAGTACTTC
abundance: NA; d_gene: NA; j_gene: TRBJ2-3; v_gene: TRBV2; CDR3aa: CASSPTSSRDTQYF; CDR3nt: TGTGCCAGCAGCCCAACTAGTTCCAGAGATACGCAGTATTTT
abundance: few; d_gene: NA; j_gene: TRBJ1-4; v_gene: TRBV5-1; CDR3aa: CASSRNPGADEKLFF; CDR3nt: TGCGCCAGCAGCCGAAACCCAGGGGCGGACGAAAAACTGTTTTTT
abundance: few; d_gene: NA; j_gene: TRBJ2-6; v_gene: TRBV5-1; CDR3aa: CASSSHTLTGFPTSGANVLTF; CDR3nt: TGCGCCAGCAGCTCCCACACCTTAACAGGGTTCCCCACCTCTGGGGCCAACGTCCTGACTTTC
abundance: few; d_gene: NA; j_gene: TRBJ2-7; v_gene: TRBV30; CDR3aa: CAWQTVTYEQYF; CDR3nt: TGTGCCTGGCAGACAGTTACCTACGAGCAGTACTTC
abundance: NA; d_gene: NA; j_gene: TRBJ2-1; v_gene: TRBV7-3; CDR3aa: CASSRFPGDTHSYNEQFF; CDR3nt: TGTGCCAGCAGCCGCTTCCCCGGGGACACCCACTCCTACAATGAGCAGTTCTTC